This T cell receptor (beta chain) was sequenced in a study of early T cells in non-severe SARS-CoV-2 infection. The overall study: Sequencing used unsorted whole-blood bulk RNA, so chains lack pairing.

The CDR3 totals 15 residues. V shed 4 bases, J shed 9 bases, and the junction held 12 bases outside the gene matches. Individual cDNA molecules received unique molecular identifiers during library preparation. Via MiXCR, TCRdb re-called the 5' RACE reads, giving one row per CDR3 protein. In the table there are more than 20,000 distinct CDR3 sequences, about 4.8% of which are singletons. In this sample, this clonotype turned up many times. Its antigen is not known. Study-wide results and caveats: Lookups in VDJdb leaned toward anti-spike CD8 responses and missed private and CD4 specificities.

This TCR was sampled from an adult who was a healthcare worker with PCR-confirmed SARS-CoV-2 infection or an uninfected control (not recorded which). This chain links TRBV23-1 with TRBJ1-5; the match to TRBD1 covers 7 bases. TRBV23-1 belongs to the ORF category, with a function that is uncertain. The sample was whole blood. The CDR3: CASSLSRGRGGPQHF. CDR3 DNA sequence: TGCGCCAGCAGTCTGAGTAGGGGGCGAGGTGGGCCCCAGCATTTT.